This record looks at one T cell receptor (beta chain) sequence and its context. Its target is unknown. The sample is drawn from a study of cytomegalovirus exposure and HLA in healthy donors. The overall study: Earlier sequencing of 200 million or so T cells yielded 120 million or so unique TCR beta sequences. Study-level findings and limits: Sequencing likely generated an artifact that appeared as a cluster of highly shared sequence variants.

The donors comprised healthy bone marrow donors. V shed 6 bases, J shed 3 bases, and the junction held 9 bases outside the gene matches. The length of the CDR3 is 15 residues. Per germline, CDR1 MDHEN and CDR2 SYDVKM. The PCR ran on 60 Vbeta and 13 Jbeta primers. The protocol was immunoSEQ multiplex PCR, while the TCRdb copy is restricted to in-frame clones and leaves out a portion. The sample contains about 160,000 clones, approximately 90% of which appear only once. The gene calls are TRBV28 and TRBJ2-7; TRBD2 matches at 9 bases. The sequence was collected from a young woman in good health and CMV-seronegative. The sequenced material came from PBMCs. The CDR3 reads CASRPNLSGSYEQYF. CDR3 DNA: TGTGCCAGCAGGCCAAACCTTAGCGGGAGCTACGAGCAGTACTTC.